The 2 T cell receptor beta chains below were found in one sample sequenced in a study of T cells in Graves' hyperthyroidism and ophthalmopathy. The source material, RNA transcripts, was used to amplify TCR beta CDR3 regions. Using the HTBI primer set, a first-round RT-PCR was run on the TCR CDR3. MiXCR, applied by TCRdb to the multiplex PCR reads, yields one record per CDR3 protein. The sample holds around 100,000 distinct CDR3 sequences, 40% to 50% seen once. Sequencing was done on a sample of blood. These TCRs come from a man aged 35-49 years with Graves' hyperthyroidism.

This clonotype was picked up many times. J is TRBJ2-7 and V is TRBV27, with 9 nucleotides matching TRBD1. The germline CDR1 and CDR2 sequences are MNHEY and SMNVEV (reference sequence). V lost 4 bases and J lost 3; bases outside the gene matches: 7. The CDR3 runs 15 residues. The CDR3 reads CASSWRQGEGYEQYF. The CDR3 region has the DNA TGTGCCAGCAGTTGGAGACAGGGGGAAGGCTACGAGCAGTACTTC.

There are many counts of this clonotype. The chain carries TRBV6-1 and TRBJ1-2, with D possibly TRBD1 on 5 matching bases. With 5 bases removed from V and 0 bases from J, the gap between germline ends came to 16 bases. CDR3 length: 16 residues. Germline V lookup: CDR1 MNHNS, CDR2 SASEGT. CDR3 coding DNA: TGTGCCAGCAGTAGATTTCGGGACGGCTCTAACTATGGCTACACCTTC. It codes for CASSRFRDGSNYGYTF.